The rows below give T cell receptor beta chains drawn from one sample of a study of cytomegalovirus exposure and HLA in healthy donors. Produced via immunoSEQ multiplex PCR; TCRdb's table is partial and in-frame only. This sample carries about 130,000 clones, 60% to 85% of them seen once, and the ten largest clones take around 2.9%. Sequenced: PBMCs. The receptors stem from a man aged 25 to 40 in good health and CMV-seronegative. Each CDR3 is given with its conserved first and last residue. D genes are given only for firm matches. The size of a clone is reported for some rows only, either as once, few or many, or as a class for expanded clones.

clone size	V gene	J gene	D gene	CDR3 protein	CDR3 DNA
-	TRBV6-1	TRBJ2-3	TRBD1	CASRFRQGPADTQYF	TGTGCCAGCAGGTTTAGACAGGGTCCGGCGGATACGCAGTATTTT
-	TRBV20-1	TRBJ1-2	-	CSVPEVYGYTF	TGCAGTGTTCCGGAGGTCTATGGCTACACCTTC
-	TRBV19	TRBJ1-4	TRBD1	CASSAGTGYEKLFF	TGTGCCAGTAGTGCCGGGACAGGCTATGAAAAACTGTTTTTT
-	TRBV5-1	TRBJ2-7	-	CASSFGETYEQYF	TGCGCCAGCAGCTTTGGAGAAACCTACGAGCAGTACTTC
few	TRBV5-4	TRBJ1-2	TRBD1	CASSGTGQYGYTF	TGTGCCAGCAGCGGGACAGGGCAATATGGCTACACCTTC
once	TRBV7-8	TRBJ1-1	-	CASSFHSVGAFF	TGTGCCAGCAGCTTTCACTCGGTCGGGGCTTTCTTT
-	TRBV5-8	TRBJ2-1	-	CASRILGSSYNEQFF	TGTGCCAGCAGAATACTAGGAAGCTCCTACAATGAGCAGTTCTTC
-	TRBV2	TRBJ1-2	-	CASSEGGAHREGYTF	TGTGCCAGCAGTGAGGGGGGGGCCCACCGTGAGGGCTACACCTTC
once	TRBV5-1	TRBJ2-2	TRBD2	CASSFLAGGLNGELFF	TGCGCCAGCAGCTTCCTAGCGGGGGGGCTGAACGGGGAGCTGTTTTTT
-	TRBV6-5	TRBJ1-1	-	CASSEPSRTEAFF	TGTGCCAGCAGTGAGCCTAGCCGAACTGAAGCTTTCTTT
-	TRBV4-2	TRBJ2-5	TRBD2	CASSVAGIGETQYF	TGTGCCAGCAGCGTAGCGGGAATTGGTGAGACCCAGTACTTC
-	TRBV5-7	TRBJ1-5	-	CASSLSGVNHNQPQHF	TGTGCCAGCAGCTTGTCGGGGGTTAATCACAATCAGCCCCAGCATTTT
-	TRBV28	TRBJ1-5	TRBD1	CASSSDRNQPQHF	TGTGCCAGCAGTTCGGACAGGAATCAGCCCCAGCATTTT
-	TRBV9	TRBJ2-1	TRBD2	CASSSGLATYNEQFF	TGTGCCAGCAGCTCGGGACTAGCGACCTACAATGAGCAGTTCTTC
-	TRBV6-6	TRBJ1-5	-	CASSSAYSNQPQHF	TGTGCCAGCAGTTCCGCGTATAGCAATCAGCCCCAGCATTTT
-	TRBV5-5	TRBJ2-2	TRBD2	CASRSGGSSTGELFF	TGTGCCAGCAGAAGCGGGGGGTCCTCCACCGGGGAGCTGTTTTTT
-	TRBV19	TRBJ2-1	-	CASSPLGGSYNEQFF	TGTGCCAGTAGTCCTCTGGGAGGCTCCTACAATGAGCAGTTCTTC
-	TRBV14	TRBJ2-1	TRBD2	CASSQFLAGGPGVF	TGTGCCAGCAGCCAATTCTTAGCGGGGGGGCCCGGTGTCTTC
-	TRBV27	TRBJ2-7	TRBD1	CASSGMTGVQGEQYF	TGTGCCAGCAGTGGGATGACAGGGGTTCAGGGCGAGCAGTACTTC
-	TRBV28	TRBJ1-1	-	CASSLPRGMNTEAFF	TGTGCCAGCAGCCTCCCCAGGGGAATGAACACTGAAGCTTTCTTT
-	TRBV5-1	TRBJ2-5	TRBD1	CASSLAGTGGQETQYF	TGCGCCAGCAGCTTGGCGGGGACAGGGGGGCAAGAGACCCAGTACTTC
-	TRBV5-4	TRBJ1-1	TRBD1	CASGMTTGTGDENTEAFF	TGTGCCAGCGGTATGACGACAGGGACCGGGGATGAGAACACTGAAGCTTTCTTT
few	TRBV7-3	TRBJ2-3	-	CASSSSESKDTQYF	TGTGCCAGCAGCTCCTCGGAGTCAAAAGATACGCAGTATTTT
-	TRBV2	TRBJ1-1	TRBD1	CASSEGTGALNTEAFF	TGTGCCAGCAGTGAGGGGACAGGGGCTTTGAACACTGAAGCTTTCTTT
few	TRBV29-1	TRBJ1-2	-	CSVAGGPVGGFYTF	TGCAGCGTGGCCGGGGGTCCGGTGGGGGGTTTCTACACCTTC
once	TRBV4-1	TRBJ2-7	-	CASSQGPLESYEQYF	TGCGCCAGCAGCCAGGGGCCCCTTGAATCCTACGAGCAGTACTTC
-	TRBV6-7	TRBJ1-2	TRBD1	CASSYSQRQGTNYGYTF	TGTGCCAGCAGTTACTCCCAACGACAGGGAACGAACTATGGCTACACCTTC
once	TRBV28	TRBJ1-2	-	CASSFGGVGPTVYGYTF	TGTGCCAGCAGTTTTGGGGGGGTCGGACCCACAGTCTATGGCTACACCTTC
-	TRBV28	TRBJ1-5	-	CASSTGEYSNQPQHF	TGTGCCAGCAGTACCGGGGAGTATAGCAATCAGCCCCAGCATTTT
-	TRBV5-6	TRBJ2-1	-	CAAEAGEGNEQFF	TGTGCCGCCGAGGCCGGAGAGGGCAATGAGCAGTTCTTC
-	TRBV7-3	TRBJ2-3	-	CASSQAGVAMNTQYF	TGTGCCAGCAGCCAAGCCGGGGTAGCTATGAATACGCAGTATTTT
-	TRBV27	TRBJ2-7	TRBD2	CASSLFRSSGVSFYEQYF	TGTGCCAGCAGTTTATTTCGGTCTAGCGGGGTCTCGTTCTACGAGCAGTACTTC
-	TRBV28	TRBJ1-4	TRBD1	CASLGQLNEKLFF	TGTGCCAGCCTGGGACAGTTGAATGAAAAACTGTTTTTT
-	TRBV30	TRBJ2-2	TRBD2	CAWSLGGGAGAGELFF	TGTGCCTGGAGCCTTGGCGGGGGGGCCGGCGCCGGGGAGCTGTTTTTT
-	TRBV27	TRBJ2-7	TRBD2	CDSSLFGLAGGLIDGHEQYF	TGTGACAGCAGTTTATTTGGCCTGGCGGGAGGGCTTATTGACGGCCACGAGCAGTACTTC
-	TRBV4-1	TRBJ1-4	TRBD1	CASSQGDRGNEKLFF	TGCGCCAGCAGCCAAGGGGACAGGGGTAATGAAAAACTGTTTTTT
-	TRBV9	TRBJ2-7	-	CASSMDSSYEQYF	TGTGCCAGCAGCATGGACTCCTCCTACGAGCAGTACTTC
-	TRBV11-3	TRBJ2-3	TRBD1	CASSPFGGQGGNTQYF	TGTGCCAGCAGCCCGTTTGGGGGACAGGGGGGTAATACGCAGTATTTT
-	TRBV6-6	TRBJ2-3	TRBD2	CASGSGAFEIGTQYF	TGTGCCAGCGGAAGCGGGGCGTTCGAAATAGGTACGCAGTATTTT
-	TRBV15	TRBJ2-7	TRBD2	CATSRGLAGHNEQYF	TGTGCCACCAGCAGAGGGCTAGCGGGACACAACGAGCAGTACTTC
-	TRBV30	TRBJ2-6	-	CAWSVMIQRFSGANVLTF	TGTGCCTGGAGTGTAATGATACAAAGATTCTCTGGGGCCAACGTCCTGACTTTC
-	TRBV7-2	TRBJ2-1	TRBD2	CASSLSLLAGGPNEQFF	TGTGCCAGCAGCTTATCGTTACTAGCGGGGGGGCCCAATGAGCAGTTCTTC
few	TRBV7-9	TRBJ2-3	-	CASENGHAQYF	TGTGCCAGCGAAAACGGACATGCGCAGTATTTT
-	TRBV27	TRBJ2-6	TRBD1	CASSPGGRGANVLTF	TGTGCCAGCAGCCCAGGGGGCCGGGGGGCCAACGTCCTGACTTTC
-	TRBV5-4	TRBJ1-1	-	CASSLAGGRNTEAFF	TGTGCCAGCAGCTTGGCCGGGGGGCGGAACACTGAAGCTTTCTTT
-	TRBV6-5	TRBJ2-7	TRBD1	CASSYSFLAGGEQYF	TGTGCCAGCAGTTACTCGTTTTTGGCAGGGGGCGAGCAGTACTTC
few	TRBV4-3	TRBJ1-2	-	CASSQGVQATYGYTF	TGCGCCAGCAGCCAAGGCGTGCAGGCGACCTATGGCTACACCTTC
few	TRBV2	TRBJ1-5	-	CASSDLQNNYSNQPQHF	TGTGCCAGCAGTGATTTACAAAACAACTATAGCAATCAGCCCCAGCATTTT
-	TRBV7-9	TRBJ1-1	TRBD1	CASSFQGGNTEAFF	TGTGCCAGCAGCTTCCAGGGGGGGAACACTGAAGCTTTCTTT
few	TRBV9	TRBJ1-1	-	CASSVAGNTEAFF	TGTGCCAGCAGCGTAGCAGGGAACACTGAAGCTTTCTTT
-	TRBV6-5	TRBJ1-4	-	CASSYSAQENEKLFF	TGTGCCAGCAGTTACTCGGCACAGGAGAATGAAAAACTGTTTTTT
few	TRBV5-1	TRBJ2-1	TRBD1	CASSLGQGAYNEQFF	TGCGCCAGCAGCCTGGGACAGGGGGCATACAATGAGCAGTTCTTC
-	TRBV19	TRBJ1-5	-	CASRMNGRGGQPQHF	TGTGCCAGTAGAATGAATGGTAGGGGAGGTCAGCCCCAGCATTTT